The clone carrying this T cell receptor (beta chain) was picked up one time. The antigen remains undetermined. The sample originates from a study of T cell responses to AZD1222 COVID-19 vaccine. Study-level points and caveats: No day 14 peak samples; only post-peak repertoires were characterized.

Germline CDR1 is LNHDA and CDR2 is SQIVND (reference sequence). This CDR3 region has 17 residues. Trimming at V came to 1 base and at J to 4 bases, leaving 9 bases not matched to a gene. The data were produced by immunoSEQ multiplex PCR, yet TCRdb's version contains in-frame clones alone and is incomplete. This table has 150,000 to 200,000 clones, about 91% appearing once. This chain connects TRBV19 to TRBJ2-2, with 7 bases fitting TRBD1. Sample: peripheral blood, taken 28 days after the second AZD1222 dose. This receptor was taken from an adult who received the AZD1222 COVID-19 vaccine. CDR3 coding DNA: TGTGCCAGTAGTATAGTCCCCCAGAGGGGGCTCACCGGGGAGCTGTTTTTT. Translating it yields CASSIVPQRGLTGELFF.